A selection of T cell receptor beta chains follows, all from one sample in a study of tumor and adjacent non-tumor tissue in lung cancer. TCRdb ran MiXCR on the multiplex PCR reads and lists one entry per CDR3 protein. Among around 66,000 distinct CDR3 sequences listed, about three quarters were seen once. What was sequenced was lung tumor tissue. The receptor source for this set is a man aged 55 to 70 with non-small cell lung cancer. The CDR3 runs from the conserved cysteine through the conserved F or W. The order of the fields is clone size, V gene, CDR3 length, J gene, D gene, CDR3 DNA, CDR3 protein. The D gene is left open where the match is weak. Rows may omit the clone size; those that give it use once, few, many or a size class.

-	TRBV7-9	12	TRBJ2-2	-	TGTGCCAGCTGCTTAGGGACCGGGGAGATGTTTTTT	CASCLGTGEMFF
-	TRBV11-3	16	TRBJ2-7	-	-	CASSVGIGTGNYEQNF
-	TRBV6-1	14	TRBJ1-2	TRBD1	TGTGCCAGCGTCGGGACAGCTTTCAAATATGGATATACCTTC	CASVGTAFKYGYTF
-	TRBV29-1	15	TRBJ2-5	-	TGTAGCGTTGATGGGCATCTAGCGAGCCAAGCGGCCCAGTACTTC	CSVDGHLASQAAQYF
-	TRBV20-1	14	TRBJ2-4	TRBD2	TGCAGCGCTACCGGCACTAGCGGAAAAAACATTCAGTACTTC	CSATGTSGKNIQYF
once	TRBV11-2	15	TRBJ2-1	TRBD2	TGTGCCACCAGCCCCTGGGCCGCGGGAGTGAATGAGCAGTTCTTC	CATSPWAAGVNEQFF
-	TRBV29-1	12	TRBJ1-1	-	TGCACCGTTGAACTCGGCCCGGCTGGGGCTTTCTTT	CTVELGPAGAFF
-	TRBV20-1	13	TRBJ1-3	-	TGCAGTGCTATCGGACACTGCGGAAACACCGTATATTTT	CSAIGHCGNTVYF
-	TRBV11-1	14	TRBJ2-5	TRBD2	TGTGTCAGCAGCTTAACGGGACTAGCGGAGACCCAGTATTTC	CVSSLTGLAETQYF
-	TRBV20-1	16	TRBJ2-7	TRBD1	TGTAGTGCTAGAGACAGATGGGACAGGGTATCCTACGAGCAGTACTTC	CSARDRWDRVSYEQYF
medium-sized	TRBV5-4	16	TRBJ2-3	TRBD1	TGTGCCAGCAGGACCCTAGAGGGGGCATCCACAGATACGCAGTATTTT	CASRTLEGASTDTQYF
-	TRBV29-1	13	TRBJ1-1	-	TGCAGGTTGAAAGGGGTGGGGAACACTGAAACTTTCTTT	CRLKGVGNTETFF
once	TRBV20-1	15	TRBJ2-7	TRBD1	TGTAGTGTTACCGACGACAGGGGTCCTACCTACGAGCAGTACTTC	CSVTDDRGPTYEQYF
few	TRBV29-1	16	TRBJ2-3	TRBD2	TGCAGCGTAGAGCCTCCTTTAGCGGGCCTGGTAGATACGCAGTATTTT	CSVEPPLAGLVDTQYF
few	TRBV7-9	16	TRBJ2-1	TRBD1	TGTGCCAGCAGCCCATCCGGGACAGGGGCCTACAATGAGCAGTTCTTC	CASSPSGTGAYNEQFF
-	TRBV20-1	15	TRBJ2-1	-	TGCAGCGCTAGGGGGAGAGCACAGAACTACAATGAGCAGTTCTTC	CSARGRAQNYNEQFF
-	TRBV29-1	14	TRBJ2-1	TRBD1	TGCAGCGTCCGACTGGGACAGGGGGCTCATGAACAGTTCTTC	CSVRLGQGAHEQFF
-	TRBV7-9	15	TRBJ1-6	-	TGTGCCAGCAGCTCTACATCGTCCTATAATTCACCCCTCCACTTT	CASSSTSSYNSPLHF
-	TRBV11-3	14	TRBJ2-5	-	TGTGTCAGCAGCCCTAGACAGGACCAAGAGACGCAGTACTTC	CVSSPRQDQETQYF
few	TRBV29-1	12	TRBJ1-1	-	TGCAGCGCCTACATGCCTCGGAATGAAGCTTTCTTT	CSAYMPRNEAFF
-	TRBV6-6	14	TRBJ1-4	TRBD1	TGTGCCAGCAGTTCCAGGGGGCAGCTTAAAAAACTGTTGTTT	CASSSRGQLKKLLF
once	TRBV6-6	15	TRBJ1-2	-	TGTGCCAGCAGTTACTCGAGTAAGAAGGGACATAGTTACACCTTC	CASSYSSKKGHSYTF
-	TRBV6-1	12	TRBJ2-2	-	TGTGCAAGCTGGGGCACCACCGGGGAGCTGTTTTTT	CASWGTTGELFF
-	TRBV28	13	TRBJ2-3	-	TGTGGCAGCACCCAAAGTGGCACAGATACACAGTATTTT	CGSTQSGTDTQYF
-	TRBV5-1	13	TRBJ2-2	-	TGCGCCAGCAGCCCGCCCGCCACCGGGGAGCTGTTTTTT	CASSPPATGELFF
few	TRBV11-2	12	TRBJ1-2	TRBD1	TGTGCCAGTAGCCCAGGGGGCTTTGGCTACACCTTC	CASSPGGFGYTF